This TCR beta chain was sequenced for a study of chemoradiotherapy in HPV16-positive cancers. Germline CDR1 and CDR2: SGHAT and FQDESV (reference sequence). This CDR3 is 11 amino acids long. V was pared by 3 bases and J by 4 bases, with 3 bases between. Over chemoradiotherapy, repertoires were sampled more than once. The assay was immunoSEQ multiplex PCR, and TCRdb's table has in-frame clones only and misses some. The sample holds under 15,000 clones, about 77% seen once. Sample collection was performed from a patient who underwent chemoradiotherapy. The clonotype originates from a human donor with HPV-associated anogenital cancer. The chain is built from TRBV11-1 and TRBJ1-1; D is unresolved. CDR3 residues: CASSLGTEAFF. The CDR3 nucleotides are TGTGCCAGCAGCTTGGGCACTGAAGCTTTCTTT.